The 24 T cell receptor beta chains given below trace back to one sample, sequenced in a study of beta chain features in type 1 diabetes. As every portion of the isolated RNA was reverse transcribed, the sequencing read expressed TCRB transcripts. Libraries were prepared by immunoSEQ multiplex PCR; TCRdb keeps only in-frame clonotypes and omits some of them. The sample contains about 160,000 clones, roughly 8.1% of which appear only once. The sample was central memory CD4+ T cells from blood. Receptors were obtained from a man between 18 and 29 years old in good health.

In its sample, this clone was seen a few times. This chain links TRBV2 with TRBJ2-7; 10 bases fit TRBD1. Germline assignment: CDR1 SNHLY and CDR2 FYNNEI. V was clipped by 5 bases and J by 6 bases; unmatched bases: 1. The CDR3 extends over 12 amino acids. CDR3 bases: TGTGCCAGCAGTAGGACAGGGGGCGAGCAGTACTTC. It translates to CASSRTGGEQYF.

V usage is TRBV28 and J usage is TRBJ1-5; D perhaps matches TRBD1 (6 bases). V lost 6 bases and J 7 bases, leaving 10 bases between the germline ends. Germline V lookup: CDR1 MDHEN, CDR2 SYDVKM. CDR3 size: 12 residues. The CDR3 protein is CASRLQGQPQHF. The DNA for the CDR3 is TGTGCCAGCAGGCTTCAGGGGCAGCCCCAGCATTTT.

This rearrangement joins TRBV19 to TRBJ2-1; TRBD2 matches at 10 bases. Germline V lookup: CDR1 LNHDA, CDR2 SQIVND (reference sequence). The CDR3 consists of 15 residues. The J segment lost 9 bases and the V segment lost 1 base, leaving 6 bases of the junction unmatched. The CDR3 DNA reads TGTGCCAGTAGTATAGGGGTCCTAGCGGGAGTTGAGCAGTTCTTC. Its protein is CASSIGVLAGVEQFF.

Only a few counts were recorded for this clone. The rearrangement links TRBV28 to TRBJ2-5; TRBD1 aligns across 10 bases. Germline lookup yields CDR1 MDHEN and CDR2 SYDVKM. With 5 bases clipped from V and 4 bases from J, the junction kept 10 bases outside the gene matches. This CDR3 has 16 residues. The CDR3 bases are TGTGCCAGCAGTAAAACCGGGACAGGGGTGCGAGAGACCCAGTACTTC. It encodes CASSKTGTGVRETQYF.

This chain connects TRBV5-4 to TRBJ2-3; 13 bases align to TRBD2. The V and J ends lost 0 bases and 1 base, in that order; junction bases with no gene match: 5. The CDR3 is 18 residues long. The V gene's germline CDR1 is SGHNT and CDR2 YYREEE (reference sequence). The CDR3 protein is CASSLGGLAGYGTDTQYF. The CDR3 coding sequence is TGTGCCAGCAGCTTGGGGGGACTAGCGGGATACGGCACAGATACGCAGTATTTT.

This chain joins TRBV11-3 and TRBJ1-1; D gene uncertain. The CDR3 extends over 14 amino acids. With 5 bases removed from V and 2 bases from J, the gap between germline ends came to 12 bases. Germline CDR1 reads SGHNT; CDR2 reads YENEEA. The CDR3 loop reads CASSQHLKNTEAFF. The CDR3 nucleotides are TGTGCCAGCAGCCAACATCTTAAAAACACTGAAGCTTTCTTT.

This clone was seen a handful of times. The rearrangement uses TRBV28 and TRBJ2-7; D may be TRBD1 (6 bases). V was shortened by 5 bases and J by 6 bases, with 20 bases between the two germline ends. Germline V gene lookup returns CDR1 MDHEN and CDR2 SYDVKM. The CDR3 has 15 amino acids. The CDR3 region has the DNA TGTGCCAGCAGTGCCTACAGGGCCCGGGATGGCGAGCAGTACTTC. It encodes CASSAYRARDGEQYF.

The sample holds a few counts of this clone. The chain joins TRBV30 to TRBJ1-2; no firm D call. This CDR3 is 12 amino acids long. CDR1 and CDR2 from the germline V gene are GTSNPN and SVGIG (reference sequence). The V gene lost 4 bases and the J gene lost 5 bases, with 11 bases spanning the gap. The CDR3 region has the DNA TGTGCCTGGATCCTAGATGGGTATGGCTACACCTTC. Its protein is CAWILDGYGYTF.

This clone showed up just a few times. This chain links TRBV19 with TRBJ2-1; the match to TRBD1 covers 9 bases. The CDR3 contains 15 residues. V was pared by 7 bases and J by 3 bases, with 7 bases of the junction left unmatched. Germline assignment: CDR1 LNHDA and CDR2 SQIVND (reference sequence). Here the CDR3 DNA reads TGTGCCAGTACCCCCGACAGGGGGGTCTACAATGAGCAGTTCTTC. This codes for CASTPDRGVYNEQFF. The full variable domain, in which reference TRBV19 and TRBJ2-1 provide the parts outside the CDR3, is DGGITQSPKYLFRKEGQNVTLSCEQNLNHDAMYWYRQDPGQGLRLIYYSQIVNDFQKGDIAEGYSVSREKKESFPLTVTSAQKNPTAFYLCASTPDRGVYNEQFFGPGTRLTVL.

In this sample, this clone turned up a few times. V and J are TRBV6-5 and TRBJ2-7; 7 nucleotides line up with TRBD1. The CDR3 runs to 13 residues. J was trimmed by 0 bases and V by 10 bases; bases with no gene match: 6. Germline V gene data show CDR1 as MNHEY and CDR2 as SVGAGI. CDR3 in amino acids: CAITGTDSYEQYF. The CDR3 nucleotides read TGTGCCATCACGGGGACAGACTCCTACGAGCAGTACTTC.

In its sample, this clone was seen a few times. The chain has TRBV11-2 and TRBJ1-3; unclear D gene. The CDR3 is 15 amino acids. Germline-derived CDR1 and CDR2 are SGHAT and FQNNGV. V lost 0 bases, J lost 3 bases, and 9 bases lay in between. CDR3 bases: TGTGCCAGCAGCTTAGATGCAGTTAATGGAAACACCATATATTTT. Residues: CASSLDAVNGNTIYF.

This clone was found a few times. CDR3 nucleotides: TGTGCCTGGAGTGTAATAGCCGTGAACACTGAAGCTTTCTTT. It translates to CAWSVIAVNTEAFF. The rearrangement links TRBV30 to TRBJ1-1; unclear D gene. CDR1 is GTSNPN and CDR2 is SVGIG in the germline V gene (reference sequence). V was clipped by 0 bases and J by 0 bases, with 8 bases between them. This CDR3 has 14 amino acids.

This clone showed up just once. CDR3 bases: TGTGCCAGCAGCTTGGGACAGAGCATCTCTGGAAACACCATATATTTT. Its translation is CASSLGQSISGNTIYF. V usage is TRBV4-2 and J usage is TRBJ1-3; 7 bases align to TRBD1. The CDR3 totals 16 residues. Per the germline V gene, CDR1 is LGHNA and CDR2 is YNFKEQ. J was trimmed by 0 bases and V by 5 bases; bases with no gene match: 7.

This clone has only a few counts. V gene TRBV19 combines with J gene TRBJ2-1, with 10 bases matching TRBD2. The CDR3 runs 15 residues. Germline V gene data show CDR1 as LNHDA and CDR2 as SQIVND (reference sequence). V lost 1 base to trimming and J lost 3 bases; unmatched junction nucleotides: 0. The CDR3 protein is CASSIASGGYNEQFF. Written as DNA, the CDR3 is TGTGCCAGTAGTATAGCTAGCGGGGGCTACAATGAGCAGTTCTTC.

The table lists this clone with a few counts. CDR3: CASSQDQGFISGANVLTF. The DNA of the CDR3 is TGTGCCAGCAGCCAAGATCAGGGGTTCATTTCTGGGGCCAACGTCCTGACTTTC. This chain uses TRBV4-2 with TRBJ2-6; weak D call: TRBD1 (6 bases). The CDR3 is made up of 18 amino acids. Germline V gene lookup returns CDR1 LGHNA and CDR2 YNFKEQ. V lost 0 bases to trimming and J lost 1 base, with 13 bases between them.

This chain connects TRBV28 to TRBJ2-7, with D maybe TRBD2 (5 bases). The length of the CDR3 is 12 residues. Germline CDR1 is MDHEN and CDR2 is SYDVKM. Trimming cost V 5 bases and J 4 bases, with 9 bases left between them. DNA of the CDR3: TGTGCCAGCAGTGTTGGGAGATACGAGCAGTACTTC. Encoded protein: CASSVGRYEQYF.

In its sample, this clone was seen a few times. V usage is TRBV6-5 and J usage is TRBJ1-5, with TRBD1 matching over 12 bases. This CDR3 has 15 amino acids. Per germline, CDR1 MNHEY and CDR2 SVGAGI. V dropped 6 bases and J dropped 6; count of bases not matched to a gene: 6. The CDR3 is CASRPGTGGIQPQHF. CDR3 DNA sequence: TGTGCCAGCAGACCCGGGACAGGGGGCATTCAGCCCCAGCATTTT.

This clone has a handful of counts. V gene TRBV7-2 combines with J gene TRBJ2-1; a weak D match, TRBD2 (6 bases). The CDR3 has 15 amino acids. The germline V gene has CDR1 SGHTA and CDR2 FQGNSA. Trimming cost V 1 base and J 10 bases, with 17 bases left between them. CDR3: CASSLVADAPKEQFF. The CDR3 DNA follows: TGTGCCAGCAGCTTAGTAGCGGACGCCCCCAAGGAGCAGTTCTTC.

This clone was detected a few times. This chain joins TRBV15 and TRBJ2-3, with a tentative D call TRBD2 (6 bases). Per germline, CDR1 LNHNV and CDR2 YYDKDF (reference sequence). V was trimmed by 1 base and J by 1 base, leaving 12 bases between them. This CDR3 contains 16 residues. The CDR3 DNA reads as TGTGCCACCAGCAGAGCGAGGTCGGGGGGCACAGATACGCAGTATTTT. Encoded protein: CATSRARSGGTDTQYF.

This CDR3 reads CASSLQGSTDTQYF. The CDR3 DNA follows: TGTGCCAGCAGCTTACAGGGGAGCACAGATACGCAGTATTTT. The J gene is TRBJ2-3, the V gene TRBV7-3; possible D gene TRBD1, 6 bases. This CDR3 comprises 14 residues. Trimming left V 2 bases short and J 0 bases short, with 6 bases between. Germline values: CDR1 SGHTA, CDR2 FQGTGA. Full variable domain (rest looked up from reference TRBV7-3 and TRBJ2-3): GAGVSQTPSNKVTEKGKYVELRCDPISGHTALYWYRQSLGQGPEFLIYFQGTGAADDSGLPNDRFFAVRPEGSVSTLKIQRTERGDSAVYLCASSLQGSTDTQYFGPGTRLTVL.

This rearrangement joins TRBV7-8 to TRBJ2-5, with 10 bases matching TRBD2. Germline CDR1 SGHVS, CDR2 FQNEAQ. CDR3 length: 16 amino acids. Trimming cost V 0 bases and J 4 bases; bases outside gene matches: 5. CDR3 sequence reads: CASSLAIRTSGETQYF. CDR3 DNA sequence: TGTGCCAGCAGCTTAGCGATTAGGACTAGCGGAGAGACCCAGTACTTC.

The rearrangement joins TRBV18 to TRBJ1-1; TRBD1 matches at 7 bases. V gave up 0 bases and J gave up 3 bases; unmatched junction bases: 1. The CDR3 is made up of 14 amino acids. The germline V gene encodes CDR1 KGHSH and CDR2 LQKENI. This CDR3 is CASSPPGQYTEAFF. CDR3 sequence (DNA): TGTGCCAGCTCACCACCGGGACAGTACACTGAAGCTTTCTTT. The full variable domain, its missing parts supplied by reference TRBV18 and TRBJ1-1, is NAGVMQNPRHLVRRRGQEARLRCSPMKGHSHVYWYRQLPEEGLKFMVYLQKENIIDESGMPKERFSAEFPKEGPSILRIQQVVRGDSAAYFCASSPPGQYTEAFFGQGTRLTVV.

The rearrangement links TRBV7-3 to TRBJ2-3; 8 nucleotides align to TRBD2. CDR3 length: 15 amino acids. Per germline, CDR1 SGHTA and CDR2 FQGTGA. Unmatched junction bases numbered 6, after V lost 5 bases and J lost 2 bases. The CDR3 sequence: CASSLRGAPTDTQYF. The CDR3 DNA is TGTGCCAGCAGCCTGCGGGGGGCCCCCACAGATACGCAGTATTTT.

This clone turned up a few times. The chain has TRBV10-3 and TRBJ2-3, with D perhaps TRBD1 (5 bases). Germline V CDR1 and CDR2: ENHRY, SYGVKD. Trimming left V 0 bases short and J 1 base short, with 14 bases between. The CDR3 runs 17 residues. The DNA for the CDR3 is TGTGCCATCAGTGAGTCGCCTAAGGGGCTCCGCACAGATACGCAGTATTTT. Translated, it gives CAISESPKGLRTDTQYF.